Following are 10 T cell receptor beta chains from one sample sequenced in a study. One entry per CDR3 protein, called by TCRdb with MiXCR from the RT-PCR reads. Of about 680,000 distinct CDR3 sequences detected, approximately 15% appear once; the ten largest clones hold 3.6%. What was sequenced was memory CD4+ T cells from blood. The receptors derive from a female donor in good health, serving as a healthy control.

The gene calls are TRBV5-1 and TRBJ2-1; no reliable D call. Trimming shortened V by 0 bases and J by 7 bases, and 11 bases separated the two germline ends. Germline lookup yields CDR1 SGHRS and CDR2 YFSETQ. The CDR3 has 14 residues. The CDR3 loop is CASSLAGPKNEQFF. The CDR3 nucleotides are TGCGCCAGCAGCTTGGCCGGCCCGAAGAATGAGCAGTTCTTC.

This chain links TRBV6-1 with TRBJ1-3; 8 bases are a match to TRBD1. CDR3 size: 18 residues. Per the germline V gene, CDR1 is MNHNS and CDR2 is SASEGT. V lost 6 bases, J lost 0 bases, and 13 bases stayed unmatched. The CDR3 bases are TGTGCCAGCAGGTCCGGGACAGGCTACCTCGACTCTGGAAACACCATATATTTT. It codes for CASRSGTGYLDSGNTIYF.

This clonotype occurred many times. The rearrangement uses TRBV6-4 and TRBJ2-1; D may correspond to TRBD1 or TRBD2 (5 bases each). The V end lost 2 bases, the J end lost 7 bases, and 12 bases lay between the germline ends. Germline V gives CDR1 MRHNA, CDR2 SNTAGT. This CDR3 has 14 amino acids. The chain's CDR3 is CASSDRGVSNEQFF. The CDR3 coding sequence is TGTGCCAGCAGTGACAGGGGAGTGTCGAATGAGCAGTTCTTC.

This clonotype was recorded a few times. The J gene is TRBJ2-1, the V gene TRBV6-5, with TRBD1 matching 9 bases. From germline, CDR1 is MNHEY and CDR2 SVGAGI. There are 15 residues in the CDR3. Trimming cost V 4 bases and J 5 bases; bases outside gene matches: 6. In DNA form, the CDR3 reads TGTGCCAGCAGTTCCCGGGACAGGGCCCACAATGAGCAGTTCTTC. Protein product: CASSSRDRAHNEQFF.

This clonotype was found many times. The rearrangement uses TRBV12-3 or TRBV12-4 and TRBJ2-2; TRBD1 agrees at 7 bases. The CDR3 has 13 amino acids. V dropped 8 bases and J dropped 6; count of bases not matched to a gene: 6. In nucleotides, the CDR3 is TGTGCCAGCGTTAAGGGGGCCGCCGGGGAGCTGTTTTTT. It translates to CASVKGAAGELFF.

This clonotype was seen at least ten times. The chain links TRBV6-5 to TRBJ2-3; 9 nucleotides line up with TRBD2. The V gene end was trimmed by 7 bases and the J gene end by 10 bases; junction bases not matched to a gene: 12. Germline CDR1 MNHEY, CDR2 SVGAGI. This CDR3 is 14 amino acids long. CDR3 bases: TGTGCCAGCATCCCGGCCGGGACTAGCTCTGCGCAGTATTTT. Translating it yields CASIPAGTSSAQYF.

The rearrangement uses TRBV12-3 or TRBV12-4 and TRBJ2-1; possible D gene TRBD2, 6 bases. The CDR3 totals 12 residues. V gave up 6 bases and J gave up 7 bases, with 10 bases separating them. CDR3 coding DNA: TGTGCCAGCAGACCCAGCGGGAATGAGCAGTTCTTC. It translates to CASRPSGNEQFF.

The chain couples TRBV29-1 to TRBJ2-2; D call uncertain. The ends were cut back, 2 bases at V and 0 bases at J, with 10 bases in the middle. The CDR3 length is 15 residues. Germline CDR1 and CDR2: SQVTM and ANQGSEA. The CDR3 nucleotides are TGCAGCGTTGAAATTGGGCGGTCGAACACCGGGGAGCTGTTTTTT. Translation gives CSVEIGRSNTGELFF.

DNA for the CDR3: TGTGCCAGCAGTTACTCGAACCTGGGAATGGACGGCTACACCTTC. Residues: CASSYSNLGMDGYTF. The chain employs TRBV6-2 or TRBV6-3 and TRBJ1-2, with unresolved D. Trimming took off 0 bases at V and 8 bases at J, with 16 bases between the two ends. The germline V gene has CDR1 MNHEY and CDR2 SVGEGT. The CDR3 covers 15 residues.

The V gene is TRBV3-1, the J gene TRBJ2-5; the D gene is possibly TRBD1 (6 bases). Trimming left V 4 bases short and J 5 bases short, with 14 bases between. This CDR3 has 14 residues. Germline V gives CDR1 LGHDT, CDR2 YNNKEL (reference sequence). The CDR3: CASSLPTGLETQYF. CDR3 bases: TGTGCCAGCAGCCTACCTACAGGGCTGGAGACCCAGTACTTC.